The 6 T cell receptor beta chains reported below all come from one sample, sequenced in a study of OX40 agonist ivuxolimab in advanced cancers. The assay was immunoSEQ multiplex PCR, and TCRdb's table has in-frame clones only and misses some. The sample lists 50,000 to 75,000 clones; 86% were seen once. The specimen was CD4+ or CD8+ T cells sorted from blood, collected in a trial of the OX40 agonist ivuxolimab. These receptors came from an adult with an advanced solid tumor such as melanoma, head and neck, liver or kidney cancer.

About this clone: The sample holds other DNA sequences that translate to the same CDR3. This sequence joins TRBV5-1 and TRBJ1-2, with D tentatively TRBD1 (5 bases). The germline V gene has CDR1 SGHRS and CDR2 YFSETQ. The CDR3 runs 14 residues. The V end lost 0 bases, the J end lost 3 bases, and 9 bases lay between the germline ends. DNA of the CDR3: TGCGCCAGCAGCTTGGGTCGGGGGTACTATGGCTACACCTTC. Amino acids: CASSLGRGYYGYTF.

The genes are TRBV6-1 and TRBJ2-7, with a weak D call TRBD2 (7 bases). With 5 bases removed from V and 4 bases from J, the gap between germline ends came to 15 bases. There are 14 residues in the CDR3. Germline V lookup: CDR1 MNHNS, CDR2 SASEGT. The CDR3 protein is CASSRDGGLYEQYF. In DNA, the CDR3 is TGTGCCAGCAGTAGAGACGGGGGGCTTTACGAGCAGTACTTC.

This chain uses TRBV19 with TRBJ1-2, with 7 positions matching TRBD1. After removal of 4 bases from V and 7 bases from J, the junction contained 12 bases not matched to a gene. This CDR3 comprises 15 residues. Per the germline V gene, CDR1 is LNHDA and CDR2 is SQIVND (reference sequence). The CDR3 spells CASSSGTASISGYTF. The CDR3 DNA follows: TGTGCCAGTAGTAGCGGGACAGCCTCCATAAGTGGCTACACCTTC. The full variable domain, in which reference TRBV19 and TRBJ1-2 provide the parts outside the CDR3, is DGGITQSPKYLFRKEGQNVTLSCEQNLNHDAMYWYRQDPGQGLRLIYYSQIVNDFQKGDIAEGYSVSREKKESFPLTVTSAQKNPTAFYLCASSSGTASISGYTFGSGTRLTVV.

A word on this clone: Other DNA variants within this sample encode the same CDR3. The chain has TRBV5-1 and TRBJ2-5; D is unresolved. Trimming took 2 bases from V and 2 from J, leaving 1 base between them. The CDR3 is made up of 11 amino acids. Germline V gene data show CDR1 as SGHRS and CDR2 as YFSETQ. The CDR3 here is CASSFQETQYF. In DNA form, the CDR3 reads TGCGCCAGCAGCTTTCAAGAGACCCAGTACTTC.

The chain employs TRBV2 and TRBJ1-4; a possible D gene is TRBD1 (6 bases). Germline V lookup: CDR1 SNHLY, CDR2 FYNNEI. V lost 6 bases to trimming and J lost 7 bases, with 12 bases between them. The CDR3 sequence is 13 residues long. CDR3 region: CASRRTEGEKLFF. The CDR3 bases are TGTGCCAGCAGGAGGACAGAAGGTGAAAAACTGTTTTTT.

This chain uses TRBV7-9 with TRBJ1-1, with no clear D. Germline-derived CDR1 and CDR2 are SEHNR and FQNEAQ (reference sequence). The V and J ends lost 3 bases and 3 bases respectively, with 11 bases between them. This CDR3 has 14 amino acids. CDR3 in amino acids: CASSFQVADTEAFF. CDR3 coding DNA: TGTGCCAGCAGCTTCCAAGTCGCCGACACTGAAGCTTTCTTT.